This entry is about one T cell receptor beta chain. V was shortened by 1 base and J by 4 bases, with 17 bases between the two germline ends. The CDR3 contains 16 residues. Germline V gives CDR1 SGHKS, CDR2 YYEKEE (reference sequence). Those enrolled, adults aged roughly 18 to 95 years, came from roughly 22 US areas. Assignment of participants to cohorts was predicated upon participant-reported clinical history. This entry comes from a study of blood T cell repertoires in COVID-19. Across the study: Sites across the United States, Italy and Spain contributed samples from acute and convalescent COVID-19. In each case, the material was cDNA or gDNA derived from T cells, B-cell-depleted T cells, or PBMCs.

Clones were read by immunoSEQ multiplex PCR, and TCRdb kept only the in-frame ones, dropping some. The table records roughly 130,000 clones, 84% of them present only once. This TCR was recovered from a woman aged 50 to 60 with acute COVID-19. This chain connects TRBV5-5 to TRBJ1-2; D remains ambiguous. The sample comprised PBMCs or T cells enriched from blood (not recorded which). DNA of the CDR3: TGTGCCAGCAGCTTGCGGGAGGCTCGGCGGGGCTATGGCTACACCTTC. Translation gives CASSLREARRGYGYTF. The whole variable domain, remainder taken from reference TRBV5-5 and TRBJ1-2, is DAGVTQSPTHLIKTRGQQVTLRCSPISGHKSVSWYQQVLGQGPQFIFQYYEKEERGRGNFPDRFSARQFPNYSSELNVNALLLGDSALYLCASSLREARRGYGYTFGSGTRLTVV.